The rows below give T cell receptor beta chains drawn from one sample of a study of cytomegalovirus exposure and HLA in healthy donors. TCRdb's copy holds only in-frame clones and misses some; the assay was immunoSEQ multiplex PCR. Of approximately 80,000 clones in the sample, more than 85% were seen once. The sequenced sample consisted of PBMCs. These receptor sequences come from a woman between 25 and 40 years old in good health and CMV-seronegative. The conserved cysteine and the conserved F or W are not part of the CDR3 here.

j_call v_call cdr3_aa
TRBJ1-3 TRBV27 ASSFRGTGNTIY
TRBJ1-2 TRBV7-2 ASSLAPTQVINGYT
TRBJ1-1 TRBV27 ASSPRQGMPLAEAF
TRBJ1-2 TRBV11-2 ASSSPTGVQGYT
TRBJ2-7 TRBV7-2 ASSLAGAQGRY
TRBJ2-1 TRBV14 ASSPPLEAGGLHEQF
TRBJ1-1 TRBV18 ASQADSMNTEAF
TRBJ1-1 TRBV27 ASSQGGTEAF
TRBJ2-7 TRBV18 ASSLTAPNEQY
TRBJ1-2 TRBV6-1 ASSGQTGGDGYT
TRBJ1-3 TRBV29-1 SVSGGNTIY
TRBJ1-2 TRBV6-1 ASSGTGFGYGYT
TRBJ1-6 TRBV18 ASSQDRVTLGGSPLH
TRBJ2-5 TRBV11-2 ASSGRIREETQY
TRBJ2-2 TRBV9 ASSGGGVPGELF
TRBJ2-3 TRBV5-1 ASRAVGTDTQY
TRBJ2-3 TRBV5-1 ASEQDSTDTQY
TRBJ2-7 TRBV9 ASSHQTSGRAEQY
TRBJ1-6 TRBV30 AWSVRSPLH
TRBJ2-2 TRBV5-1 ASSLAEVGALGTGELF
TRBJ2-1 TRBV4-3 ASSQDRGTAYNEQF
TRBJ2-1 TRBV11-2 ASSLVRGTDTYNEQF
TRBJ2-3 TRBV5-3 ARSPPQRGPPRLTDTQY
TRBJ1-2 TRBV28 ASSLGTARFYGYT
TRBJ1-1 TRBV30 AWSVQGISEAF
TRBJ2-2 TRBV5-1 ASSLFAGVDGELF
TRBJ2-2 TRBV13 ASSSDYATGELF
TRBJ1-1 TRBV4-2 ASSQLLGQIAF
TRBJ2-3 TRBV7-2 ASSLSRTSIDTQY
TRBJ1-1 TRBV6-1 ASIRDKINTEAF
TRBJ2-5 TRBV2 ASRIEAGSETQY
TRBJ1-1 TRBV5-1 ASSLYGGKDTEAF